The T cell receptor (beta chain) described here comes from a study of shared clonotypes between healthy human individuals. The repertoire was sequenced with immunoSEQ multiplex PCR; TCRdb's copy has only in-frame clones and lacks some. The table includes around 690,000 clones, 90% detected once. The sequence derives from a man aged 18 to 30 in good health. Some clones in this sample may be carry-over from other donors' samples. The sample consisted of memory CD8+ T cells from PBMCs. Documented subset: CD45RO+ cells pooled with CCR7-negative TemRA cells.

Here the CDR3 DNA reads TGTGCCAGCAGCCAAGGGGCACAGGACTATGGCTACACCTTC. Protein product: CASSQGAQDYGYTF. The genes are TRBV14 and TRBJ1-2; perhaps TRBD1 as D (5 bases). There are 14 residues in the CDR3. Trimming took 1 base from V and 3 from J, leaving 9 bases between them. CDR1 SGHDN and CDR2 FVKESK come from the germline V gene.